What follows is one TCR beta chain and its context. Generated by immunoSEQ multiplex PCR, the TCRdb table keeps only in-frame clones and is missing some. Of roughly 95,000 clones listed, almost 90% were seen once; the top ten hold 14%. This sample is part of a study of control samples from healthy donors and cancer patients. Material: blood. The receptor was isolated from a man aged 25 to 40 in good health.

In nucleotides, the CDR3 is TGTGCCAGCAGCCAAGGGTGGGGGGAGACCCAGTACTTC. It specifies CASSQGWGETQYF. The chain joins TRBV3-1 (or the pseudogene TRBV3-2) to TRBJ2-5; D is perhaps TRBD1 or TRBD2 (5 bases each). Trimming stripped 1 base from V and 5 bases from J, with 8 bases between. Per the germline V gene, CDR1 is LGHDT and CDR2 is YNNKEL (reference sequence). This CDR3 comprises 13 residues.